This T cell receptor (beta chain) emerged from a study of cytomegalovirus exposure and HLA in healthy donors. Primers for the PCR totalled 60 Vbeta and 13 Jbeta. The assay was immunoSEQ multiplex PCR, and TCRdb's table has in-frame clones only and misses some. The sample has approximately 160,000 clones, 75% to 90% seen once. Germline CDR1 is MNHEY and CDR2 is SVGAGI. The trim removed 6 bases at V and 7 bases at J, leaving 5 bases unmatched. CDR3 length: 12 residues. Details on this clone: Its antigen is not known.

Study results and caveats: On later analysis, the bulk of CMV-associated TCR beta chains appeared to be HLA-restricted. Presence/absence analyses rested on an assumption that sequencing depth was roughly uniform across donors.

J is TRBJ2-7 and V is TRBV6-5; 8 bases map to TRBD1. The receptor was isolated from a human donor in good health. Sequenced: PBMCs. This chain's CDR3 is CASRTGVGEQYF. The CDR3 DNA reads as TGTGCCAGCAGGACAGGGGTAGGAGAGCAGTACTTC.